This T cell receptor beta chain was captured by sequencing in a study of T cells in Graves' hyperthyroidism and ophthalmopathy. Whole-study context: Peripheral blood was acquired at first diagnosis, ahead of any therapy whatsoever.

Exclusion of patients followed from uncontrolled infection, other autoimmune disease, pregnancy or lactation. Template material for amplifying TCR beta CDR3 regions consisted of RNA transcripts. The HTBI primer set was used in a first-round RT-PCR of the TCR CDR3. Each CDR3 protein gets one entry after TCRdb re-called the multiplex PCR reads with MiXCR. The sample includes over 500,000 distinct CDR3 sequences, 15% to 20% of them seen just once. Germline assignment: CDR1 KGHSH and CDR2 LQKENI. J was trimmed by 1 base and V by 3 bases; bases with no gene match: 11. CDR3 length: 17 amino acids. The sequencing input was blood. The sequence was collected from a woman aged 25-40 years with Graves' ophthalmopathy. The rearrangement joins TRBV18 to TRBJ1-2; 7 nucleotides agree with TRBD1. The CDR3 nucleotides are TGTGCCAGCTCACCGCAGGGTGGGACAGCCCTTAACTATGGCTACACCTTC. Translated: CASSPQGGTALNYGYTF.